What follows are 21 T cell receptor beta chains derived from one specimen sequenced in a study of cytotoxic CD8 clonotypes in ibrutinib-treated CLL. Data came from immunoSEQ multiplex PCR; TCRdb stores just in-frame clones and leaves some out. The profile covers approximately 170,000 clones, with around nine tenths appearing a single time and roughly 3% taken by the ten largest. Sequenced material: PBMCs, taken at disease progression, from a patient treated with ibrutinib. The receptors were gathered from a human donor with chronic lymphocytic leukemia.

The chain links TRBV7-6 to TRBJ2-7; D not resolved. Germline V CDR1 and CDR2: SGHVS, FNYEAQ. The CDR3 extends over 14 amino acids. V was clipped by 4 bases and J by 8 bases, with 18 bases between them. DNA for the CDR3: TGTGCCAGCAGCTCCTACTCAAATGGGCAGCAGCAGTACTTC. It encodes CASSSYSNGQQQYF.

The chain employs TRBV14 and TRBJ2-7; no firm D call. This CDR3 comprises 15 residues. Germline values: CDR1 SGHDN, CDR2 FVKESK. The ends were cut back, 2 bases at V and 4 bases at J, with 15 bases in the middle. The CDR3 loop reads CASSQIGAWDYEQYF. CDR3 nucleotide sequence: TGTGCCAGCAGCCAAATAGGAGCTTGGGATTACGAGCAGTACTTC. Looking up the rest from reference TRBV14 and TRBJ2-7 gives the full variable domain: EAGVTQFPSHSVIEKGQTVTLRCDPISGHDNLYWYRRVMGKEIKFLLHFVKESKQDESGMPNNRFLAERTGGTYSTLKVQPAELEDSGVYFCASSQIGAWDYEQYFGPGTRLTVT.

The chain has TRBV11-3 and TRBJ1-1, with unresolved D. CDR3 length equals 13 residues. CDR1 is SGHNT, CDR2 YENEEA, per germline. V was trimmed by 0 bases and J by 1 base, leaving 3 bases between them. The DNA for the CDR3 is TGTGCCAGCAGCTTAGAGGAGAACACTGAAGCTTTCTTT. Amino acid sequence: CASSLEENTEAFF. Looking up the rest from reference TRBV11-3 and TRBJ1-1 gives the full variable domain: EAGVVQSPRYKIIEKKQPVAFWCNPISGHNTLYWYLQNLGQGPELLIRYENEEAVDDSQLPKDRFSAERLKGVDSTLKIQPAELGDSAVYLCASSLEENTEAFFGQGTRLTVV.

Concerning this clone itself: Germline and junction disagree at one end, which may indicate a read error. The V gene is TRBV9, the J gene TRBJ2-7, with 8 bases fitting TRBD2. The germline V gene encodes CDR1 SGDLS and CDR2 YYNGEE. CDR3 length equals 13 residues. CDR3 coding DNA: TGTGCCAGCAGCGTAGAAGTGACTAGCGTTCATCACTTC. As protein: CASSVEVTSVHHF. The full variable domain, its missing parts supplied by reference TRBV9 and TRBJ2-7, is DSGVTQTPKHLITATGQRVTLRCSPRSGDLSVYWYQQSLDQGLQFLIQYYNGEERAKGNILERFSAQQFPDLHSELNLSSLELGDSALYFCASSVEVTSVHHFGPGTRLTVT.

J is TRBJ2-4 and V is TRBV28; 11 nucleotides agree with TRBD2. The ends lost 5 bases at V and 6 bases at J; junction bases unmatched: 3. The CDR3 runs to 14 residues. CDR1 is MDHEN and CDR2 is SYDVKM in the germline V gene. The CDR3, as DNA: TGTGCCAGCAGTCCTGGACTAGCGGGAAACATTCAGTACTTC. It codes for CASSPGLAGNIQYF.

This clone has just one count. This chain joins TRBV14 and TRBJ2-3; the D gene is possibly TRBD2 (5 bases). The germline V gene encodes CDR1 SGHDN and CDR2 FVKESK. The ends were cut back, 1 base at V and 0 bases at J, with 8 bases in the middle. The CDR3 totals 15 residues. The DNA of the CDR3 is TGTGCCAGCAGCCAAGTTTCGGGGAGCACAGATACGCAGTATTTT. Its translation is CASSQVSGSTDTQYF.

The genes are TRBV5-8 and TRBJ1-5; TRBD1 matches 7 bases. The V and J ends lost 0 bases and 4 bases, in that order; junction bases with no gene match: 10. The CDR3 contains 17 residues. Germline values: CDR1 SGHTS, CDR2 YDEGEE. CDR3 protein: CASSLAGGQKNNQPQHF. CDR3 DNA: TGTGCCAGCAGCTTGGCCGGGGGACAGAAAAATAATCAGCCCCAGCATTTT.

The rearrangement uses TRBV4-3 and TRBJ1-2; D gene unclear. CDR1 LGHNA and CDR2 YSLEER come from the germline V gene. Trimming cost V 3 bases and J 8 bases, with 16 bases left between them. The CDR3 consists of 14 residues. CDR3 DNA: TGCGCCAGCAGCCAGACCGGGCGACTCGGGGGCTACACCTTC. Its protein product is CASSQTGRLGGYTF.

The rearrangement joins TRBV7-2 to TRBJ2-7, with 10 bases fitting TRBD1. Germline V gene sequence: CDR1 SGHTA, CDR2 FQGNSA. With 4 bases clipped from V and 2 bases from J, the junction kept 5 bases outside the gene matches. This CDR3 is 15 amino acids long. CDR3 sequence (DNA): TGTGCCAGCAGCTCCCGGGACAGGGGAGCCTACGAGCAGTACTTC. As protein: CASSSRDRGAYEQYF.

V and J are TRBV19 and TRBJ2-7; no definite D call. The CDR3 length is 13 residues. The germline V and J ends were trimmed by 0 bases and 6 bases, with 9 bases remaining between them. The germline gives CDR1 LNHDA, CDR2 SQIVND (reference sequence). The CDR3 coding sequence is TGTGCCAGTAGTATAGATAGAGTCGGCGAGCAGTACTTC. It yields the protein CASSIDRVGEQYF.

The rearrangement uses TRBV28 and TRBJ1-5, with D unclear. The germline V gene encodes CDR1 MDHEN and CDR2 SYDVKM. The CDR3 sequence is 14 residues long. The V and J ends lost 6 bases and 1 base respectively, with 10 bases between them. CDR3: CASSLRFSNQPQHF. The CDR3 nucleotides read TGTGCCAGCAGCCTAAGATTCAGCAATCAGCCCCAGCATTTT.

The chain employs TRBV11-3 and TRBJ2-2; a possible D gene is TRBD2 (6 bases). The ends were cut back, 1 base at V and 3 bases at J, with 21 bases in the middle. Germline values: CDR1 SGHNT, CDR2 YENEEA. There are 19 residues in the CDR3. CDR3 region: CASSLGGVIRRSDTGELFF. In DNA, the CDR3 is TGTGCCAGCAGCTTAGGGGGGGTCATTCGAAGATCGGACACCGGGGAGCTGTTTTTT.

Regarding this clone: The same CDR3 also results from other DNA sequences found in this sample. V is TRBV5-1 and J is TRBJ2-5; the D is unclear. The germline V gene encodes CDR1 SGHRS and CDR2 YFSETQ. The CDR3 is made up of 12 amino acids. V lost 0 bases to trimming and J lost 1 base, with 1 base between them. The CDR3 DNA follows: TGCGCCAGCAGCTTGGTCCAAGAGACCCAGTACTTC. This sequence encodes CASSLVQETQYF.

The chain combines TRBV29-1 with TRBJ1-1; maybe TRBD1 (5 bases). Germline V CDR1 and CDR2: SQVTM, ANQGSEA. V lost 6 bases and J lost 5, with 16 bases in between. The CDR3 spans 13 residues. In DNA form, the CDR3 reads TGCAGCGTCTCAGAGGGCGGGGGTACTGAAGCTTTCTTT. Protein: CSVSEGGGTEAFF.

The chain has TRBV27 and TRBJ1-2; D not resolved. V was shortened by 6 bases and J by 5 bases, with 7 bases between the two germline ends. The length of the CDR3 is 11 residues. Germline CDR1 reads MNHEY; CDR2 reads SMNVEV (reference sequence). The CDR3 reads CASRSWYGYTF. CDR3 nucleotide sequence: TGTGCCAGCAGGTCATGGTATGGCTACACCTTC.

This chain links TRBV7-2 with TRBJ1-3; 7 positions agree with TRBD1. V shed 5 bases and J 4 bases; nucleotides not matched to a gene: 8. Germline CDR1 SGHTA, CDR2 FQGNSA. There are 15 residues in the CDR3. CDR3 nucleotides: TGTGCCAGCAGCCCAGCGACAGGGCGCGGAAACACCATATATTTT. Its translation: CASSPATGRGNTIYF.

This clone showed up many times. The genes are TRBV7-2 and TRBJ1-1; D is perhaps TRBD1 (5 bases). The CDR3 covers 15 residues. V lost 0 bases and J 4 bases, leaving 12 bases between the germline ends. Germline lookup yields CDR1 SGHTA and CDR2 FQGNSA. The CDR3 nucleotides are TGTGCCAGCAGCTTAGCGCGGGGCGGGGGCACTGAAGCTTTCTTT. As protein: CASSLARGGGTEAFF.

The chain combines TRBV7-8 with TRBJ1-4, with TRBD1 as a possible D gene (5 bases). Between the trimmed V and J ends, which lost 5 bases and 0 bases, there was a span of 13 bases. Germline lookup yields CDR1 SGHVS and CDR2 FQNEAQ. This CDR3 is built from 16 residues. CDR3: CASSPSQATTNEKLFF. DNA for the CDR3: TGTGCCAGCAGCCCTTCACAGGCGACAACTAATGAAAAACTGTTTTTT. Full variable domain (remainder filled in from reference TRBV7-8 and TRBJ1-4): GAGVSQSPRYKVAKRGQDVALRCDPISGHVSLFWYQQALGQGPEFLTYFQNEAQLDKSGLPSDRFFAERPEGSVSTLKIQRTQQEDSAVYLCASSPSQATTNEKLFFGSGTQLSVL.

This chain's CDR3 is CATQRTGENYGYTF. The CDR3 DNA sequence: TGTGCCACACAAAGGACAGGGGAGAACTATGGCTACACCTTC. The J gene is TRBJ1-2, the V gene TRBV6-6, with TRBD1 matching 9 bases. V lost 10 bases, J lost 2 bases, and 8 bases stayed unmatched. CDR3 size: 14 residues. CDR1 is MNHNY, CDR2 SVGAGI, per germline (reference sequence).

CDR3 sequence: CASSQLGLVGWTQYF. CDR3 sequence (DNA): TGCGCCAGCAGCCAATTGGGACTAGTTGGCTGGACCCAGTACTTC. The chain carries TRBV4-1 and TRBJ2-5; 8 bases fit TRBD2. CDR3 length equals 15 residues. J gave up 7 bases and V 2 bases, and 9 bases lay outside the gene matches. Germline CDR1 MGHRA, CDR2 YSYEKL.

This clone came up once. The CDR3 DNA reads as TGTGCCAGCAGTGACCCCCTTGGGGGGCTTAGCACAGATACGCAGTATTTT. Translating gives CASSDPLGGLSTDTQYF. The V gene is TRBV6-1, the J gene TRBJ2-3, with D tentatively TRBD1 or TRBD2 (6 bases each). CDR1 MNHNS and CDR2 SASEGT come from the germline V gene. The ends were cut back, 3 bases at V and 0 bases at J, with 16 bases in the middle. The CDR3 is 17 residues long.